These 21 T cell receptor beta chains came from one sample sequenced in a study of OX40 agonist ivuxolimab in advanced cancers. Clones were sequenced by immunoSEQ multiplex PCR, and TCRdb holds only the in-frame ones, with some missing. The data hold about 60,000 clones, with approximately 90% observed a single time. The source was CD4+ or CD8+ T cells sorted from blood, collected in a trial of the OX40 agonist ivuxolimab. The receptors come from an adult with an advanced solid tumor such as melanoma, head and neck, liver or kidney cancer.

The chain is built from TRBV29-1 and TRBJ2-3; no clear D. The CDR3 runs 14 residues. CDR1 and CDR2 (germline): SQVTM, ANQGSEA. Trimming shortened V by 5 bases and J by 0 bases, and 12 bases separated the two germline ends. CDR3 residues: CSVKGYPSTDTQYF. The CDR3 region has the DNA TGCAGCGTTAAGGGTTACCCTAGCACAGATACGCAGTATTTT.

This clone was recorded once. V is TRBV7-8 and J is TRBJ2-5; D gene uncertain. CDR1 is SGHVS and CDR2 is FQNEAQ in the germline V gene. This CDR3 is built from 14 residues. Trimming cost V 1 base and J 5 bases, with 11 bases left between them. The CDR3 sequence: CASSLGTRVETQYF. The CDR3 nucleotides are TGTGCCAGCAGCTTAGGAACTCGGGTGGAGACCCAGTACTTC. Filled out from reference TRBV7-8 and TRBJ2-5, the complete variable domain reads GAGVSQSPRYKVAKRGQDVALRCDPISGHVSLFWYQQALGQGPEFLTYFQNEAQLDKSGLPSDRFFAERPEGSVSTLKIQRTQQEDSAVYLCASSLGTRVETQYFGPGTRLLVL.

The chain uses TRBV29-1 and TRBJ2-7; a weak D match, TRBD1 (6 bases). The V end was cut by 4 bases, the J end by 1 base, with 11 bases between. CDR1 and CDR2 from the germline V gene are SQVTM and ANQGSEA. This CDR3 is built from 13 residues. Written as DNA, the CDR3 is TGCAGCGTTGGGGTGACAGGATCCTACGAGCAGTACTTC. It is translated as CSVGVTGSYEQYF.

Of note for this clone: Other DNA sequences in the same sample also yield this CDR3. The V and J genes are TRBV6-5 and TRBJ2-4, with D perhaps given as TRBD1 or TRBD2 (5 bases each). Trimming shortened V by 0 bases and J by 0 bases, and 6 bases separated the two germline ends. Germline V CDR1 and CDR2: MNHEY, SVGAGI. The CDR3 consists of 15 residues. Here the CDR3 reads CASSYSRGAKNIQYF. The CDR3 DNA sequence: TGTGCCAGCAGTTACTCGAGGGGAGCCAAAAACATTCAGTACTTC.

This clone has only one observation. The chain employs TRBV5-1 and TRBJ1-2, with D unresolved. Germline-derived CDR1 and CDR2 are SGHRS and YFSETQ. The CDR3 totals 13 residues. The V end was cut by 0 bases, the J end by 3 bases, with 6 bases between. The CDR3 DNA reads as TGCGCCAGCAGCTTGGATGGGGACTATGGCTACACCTTC. It specifies CASSLDGDYGYTF.

The J gene is TRBJ1-4, the V gene TRBV5-1; no clear D gene. This CDR3 is built from 14 residues. V lost 0 bases and J lost 8, with 11 bases in between. Germline V CDR1 and CDR2: SGHRS, YFSETQ. The CDR3 DNA reads as TGCGCCAGCAGCTTGGGGCGTGTCGGGGAAAAACTGTTTTTT. Translating it yields CASSLGRVGEKLFF.

The chain is built from TRBV5-6 and TRBJ1-6; tentatively, D is TRBD1 (6 bases). The CDR3 totals 16 residues. Germline CDR1 and CDR2: SGHDT and YYEEEE. Trimming pared 3 bases from V and 0 bases from J, leaving 10 bases between. The CDR3: CASSSGVSSYNSPLHF. CDR3 bases: TGTGCCAGCAGCTCAGGGGTTAGCTCCTATAATTCACCCCTCCACTTT.

The rearrangement uses TRBV5-1 and TRBJ2-1, with a tentative D call TRBD2 (6 bases). CDR3 length: 16 residues. The ends were cut back, 3 bases at V and 3 bases at J, with 16 bases in the middle. The V gene's germline CDR1 is SGHRS and CDR2 YFSETQ. The CDR3 protein is CASSSREWNGYNEQFF. The CDR3 DNA is TGCGCCAGCAGCTCTCGGGAGTGGAACGGCTACAATGAGCAGTTCTTC.

V and J are TRBV5-1 and TRBJ2-7; D is possibly TRBD2 (5 bases). CDR1 and CDR2 from the germline V gene are SGHRS and YFSETQ. Trimming removed 0 bases at V and 1 base at J, with 11 bases between. The CDR3 consists of 15 residues. This CDR3 is CASSLDGIGSYEQYF. DNA of the CDR3: TGCGCCAGCAGCTTGGACGGGATAGGTTCCTACGAGCAGTACTTC.

The chain combines TRBV6-1 with TRBJ2-7; perhaps TRBD2 as D (6 bases). The CDR3 is 13 amino acids. V lost 5 bases and J lost 0, with 8 bases in between. Germline V CDR1 and CDR2: MNHNS, SASEGT. In DNA, the CDR3 is TGTGCCAGCAGTCGCGGGATCTCCTACGAGCAGTACTTC. It yields the protein CASSRGISYEQYF.

The chain has TRBV29-1 and TRBJ2-2; the D gene is possibly TRBD2 (5 bases). Deletions cut 8 bases from V and 4 bases from J, with 14 bases between. The germline V gene encodes CDR1 SQVTM and CDR2 ANQGSEA. This CDR3 is 13 amino acids long. CDR3 bases: TGCAGCTCCCGGCTTCGGGGCACCGGGGAGCTGTTTTTT. Translation: CSSRLRGTGELFF.

This clone showed up just a few times. The chain uses TRBV30 and TRBJ2-3; D is undetermined. The CDR3 covers 14 residues. From germline, CDR1 is GTSNPN and CDR2 SVGIG (reference sequence). The V end was cut by 0 bases, the J end by 2 bases, with 9 bases between. CDR3 sequence: CAWSVGQNTDTQYF. CDR3 coding DNA: TGTGCCTGGAGTGTAGGGCAGAACACAGATACGCAGTATTTT.

The V gene is TRBV28, the J gene TRBJ1-1, with D unclear. The germline gives CDR1 MDHEN, CDR2 SYDVKM. There are 12 residues in the CDR3. Trimming cost V 1 base and J 2 bases, with 2 bases left between them. CDR3 nucleotides: TGTGCCAGCAGTTTATCTAACACTGAAGCTTTCTTT. It specifies CASSLSNTEAFF.

The chain recombines TRBV5-1 with TRBJ2-7; D might be TRBD1 (6 bases). The CDR3 covers 15 residues. From germline, CDR1 is SGHRS and CDR2 YFSETQ. The ends were cut back, 0 bases at V and 2 bases at J, with 12 bases in the middle. CDR3 DNA sequence: TGCGCCAGCAGCTTGGGTGGGACAAATGCCTACGAGCAGTACTTC. Its protein product is CASSLGGTNAYEQYF. The full variable domain, its missing parts supplied by reference TRBV5-1 and TRBJ2-7, is KAGVTQTPRYLIKTRGQQVTLSCSPISGHRSVSWYQQTPGQGLQFLFEYFSETQRNKGNFPGRFSGRQFSNSRSEMNVSTLELGDSALYLCASSLGGTNAYEQYFGPGTRLTVT.

The gene calls are TRBV4-1 and TRBJ1-4, with D possibly matching TRBD1 (5 bases). Between the trimmed V and J ends, which lost 0 bases and 7 bases, there was a span of 12 bases. Germline V CDR1 and CDR2: MGHRA, YSYEKL. The CDR3 runs to 15 residues. In DNA, the CDR3 is TGCGCCAGCAGCCAAGAAGGAGGGGCAGGTGAAAAACTGTTTTTT. Protein sequence: CASSQEGGAGEKLFF.

This chain links TRBV4-2 with TRBJ2-3; TRBD2 matches at 8 bases. The CDR3 runs to 14 residues. Germline assignment: CDR1 LGHNA and CDR2 YNFKEQ. Trimming cost V 1 base and J 4 bases; bases outside gene matches: 1. The CDR3 DNA follows: TGTGCCAGCAGCCAAGTCGGGGGGGCAGATACGCAGTATTTT. Its protein is CASSQVGGADTQYF.

The chain has TRBV28 and TRBJ2-5; no firm D call. The CDR3 is 11 amino acids. The V gene's germline CDR1 is MDHEN and CDR2 SYDVKM. Trimming took off 3 bases at V and 4 bases at J, with 3 bases between the two ends. CDR3 region: CASSLVETQYF. The DNA of the CDR3 is TGTGCCAGCAGTTTGGTAGAGACCCAGTACTTC.

The chain uses TRBV6-1 and TRBJ2-1; tentative D call: TRBD2 (7 bases). V lost 1 base to trimming and J lost 4 bases, with 14 bases between them. Per the germline V gene, CDR1 is MNHNS and CDR2 is SASEGT. CDR3 size: 16 residues. This CDR3 reads CASSEGGRERYNEQFF. As DNA, the CDR3 is TGTGCCAGCAGTGAAGGGGGGCGGGAGCGGTACAATGAGCAGTTCTTC.

The V and J genes are TRBV21-1 and TRBJ2-2; the table assigns TRBD1, which was not confirmed against the DNA. TRBV21-1 is classified as a pseudogene. The CDR3 is 15 residues long. The CDR3 spells CASSTGQGNTGELFF. CDR3 bases: TGTGCCAGCAGCACGGGACAGGGAAACACCGGGGAGCTGTTTTTT.

V is TRBV5-1 and J is TRBJ1-2; no definite D call. CDR3 length: 15 residues. The germline gives CDR1 SGHRS, CDR2 YFSETQ. Trimming cost V 4 bases and J 3 bases, with 16 bases left between them. The CDR3 spells CASSPSGDVDYGYTF. DNA of the CDR3: TGCGCCAGCAGCCCGAGTGGGGATGTCGACTATGGCTACACCTTC.

The chain joins TRBV30 to TRBJ2-3; the match to TRBD2 covers 14 bases. The J segment lost 4 bases and the V segment lost 5 bases, leaving 5 bases of the junction unmatched. Germline V gene lookup returns CDR1 GTSNPN and CDR2 SVGIG (reference sequence). This CDR3 comprises 15 residues. The CDR3 coding sequence is TGTGCCTGGGCGAGGGGACTAGCGGGGGCAGATACGCAGTATTTT. It is translated as CAWARGLAGADTQYF.